This T cell receptor (beta chain) came from a study of siplizumab effects on memory and regulatory T cells (dated by TCRdb to between 2018 and 2021). Concerning the study at large: The study looked at the effect of siplizumab, an anti-CD2 antibody, on alloreactive T-cell subsets in allogeneic mixed lymphocyte reactions made from human PBMCs.

The CDR3 runs 12 residues from the cysteine to the phenylalanine. Only the CDR3 part of the read is kept: 36 bases, read in frame from the first base. CDR1 and CDR2 are read off the germline V gene as ENHRY and SYGVKD. Trimming takes 4 bases from V and 6 bases from J, and the germline ends sit 9 bases apart. For this clone: Its cognate antigen has yet to be identified. Per-base qualities were not stored, and no clone one base away is much larger.

Findings and caveats that apply to the study as a whole: Whether proliferating Tregs from siplizumab cultures were suppressive was not functionally confirmed. Unstimulated naive T cells appeared more diverse than memory T cells, and naive cells seemed to contribute substantially to the alloresponse. Among mappable alloreactive CD4+ clones, the Treg-derived fraction averaged around 69% with siplizumab versus roughly 25% in control reactions. The cumulative frequency of alloreactive sequences traceable to unstimulated CD4+ memory T cells was significantly reduced by siplizumab. Sequences below about 10^-5 frequency were poorly captured, so only a minor fraction of alloreactive clones could be mapped to unstimulated subsets. Roughly 75-95% of proliferating CD4+ or CD8+ clones could not be assigned a naive or memory phenotype.

Receptor amplification or capture employed the immunoSEQ multiplex PCR assay. Each sample had 80,000 to 100,000 TCR templates assayed by the deep sequencing platform. Genomic DNA extracted from sorted T cells was used for TCRbeta CDR3 sequencing. The published analysis was carried out like this. The R programming language was used for clonal analysis of TCRbeta CDR3 data. Alloreactive CD4+ and CD8+ clones were defined by comparing unstimulated samples with post-reaction CFSE-low samples. Regulatory or non-regulatory origin of alloreactive CD4+ clones was assigned by matching sequences to the sorted unstimulated Treg and non-Treg repertoires. Here the immuneACCESS table is served through TCRdb, limited to in-frame sequences with V and J called. Missing clones are a known gap in these copies; in checked studies unresolved V genes cover under half, and the rest lacks a known reason. The DNA was the basis for D and trimming; V, J and clone size are from that table. This sample holds around 87,000 clones; 80% to 90% were observed only once. Clones ranked in the top ten supply over 12% of the sample.

Sorted unstimulated T cells and proliferating T cells recovered from mixed lymphocyte reactions underwent TCRbeta CDR3 sequencing. Fresh whole blood from ten HLA-typed healthy donors was used as the source from which PBMCs were isolated. This clonotype was sampled from a human donor in good health. What was sequenced was CD4+ T cells sorted from blood. This sequence uses TRBV10-3 and TRBJ1-1; a weak D assignment points to TRBD1 (5 bases agree). The CDR3 loop reads CAISGGDAEAFF. The DNA sequence is as follows: TGTGCCATCAGTGGGGGGGACGCTGAAGCTTTCTTT.